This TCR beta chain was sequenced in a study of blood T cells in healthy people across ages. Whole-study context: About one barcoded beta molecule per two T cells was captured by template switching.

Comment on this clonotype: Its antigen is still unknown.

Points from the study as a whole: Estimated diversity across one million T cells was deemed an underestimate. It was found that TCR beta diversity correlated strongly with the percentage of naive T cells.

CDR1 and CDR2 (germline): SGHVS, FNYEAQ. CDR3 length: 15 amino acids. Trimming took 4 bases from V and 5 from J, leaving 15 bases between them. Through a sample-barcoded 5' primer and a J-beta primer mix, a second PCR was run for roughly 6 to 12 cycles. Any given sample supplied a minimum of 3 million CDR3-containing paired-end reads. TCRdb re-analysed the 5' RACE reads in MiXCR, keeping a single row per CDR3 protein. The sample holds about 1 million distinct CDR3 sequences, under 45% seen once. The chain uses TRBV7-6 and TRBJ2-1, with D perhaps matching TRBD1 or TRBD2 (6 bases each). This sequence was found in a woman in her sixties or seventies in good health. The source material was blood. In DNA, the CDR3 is TGTGCCAGCAGCTCGTCGCCGGGGGCCAACAATGAGCAGTTCTTC. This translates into CASSSSPGANNEQFF.